A single sample gave rise to the 25 T cell receptor beta chains below, sequenced in a study of blood T cell repertoires in COVID-19. Clones were sequenced by immunoSEQ multiplex PCR, and TCRdb holds only the in-frame ones, with some missing. This table holds over 250,000 clones, approximately 88% found once. Sequenced sample: peripheral blood. These receptors came from a human donor with COVID-19, enrolled during active disease. The donor label of this sample is uncertain.

This chain connects TRBV15 to TRBJ1-4; D remains unclear. Germline V gene sequence: CDR1 LNHNV, CDR2 YYDKDF (reference sequence). V was clipped by 3 bases and J by 4 bases, with 9 bases between them. The CDR3 is 14 amino acids. Here the CDR3 DNA reads TGTGCCACCAGCAGCGGACTGATTAATGAAAAACTGTTTTTT. Amino acids: CATSSGLINEKLFF.

This clone was seen only once. The rearrangement links TRBV28 to TRBJ1-5, with D possibly matching TRBD1 (5 bases). Trimming removed 10 bases from V and 4 bases from J, with 14 bases in between. In germline, CDR1 is MDHEN, CDR2 SYDVKM. This CDR3 is built from 13 residues. The CDR3 DNA sequence: TGTGCCACATGTCAGGGCACAAATCAGCCCCAGCATTTT. Protein sequence: CATCQGTNQPQHF.

The rearrangement uses TRBV12-3 or TRBV12-4 and TRBJ1-2; D uncertain. The CDR3 contains 11 residues. The V end was cut by 3 bases, the J end by 8 bases, with 7 bases between. CDR3 in DNA: TGTGCCAGCAGTTTTGGGGAGGGCTACACCTTC. This translates into CASSFGEGYTF.

This clone showed up just a few times. This chain links TRBV5-1 with TRBJ2-2; 10 nucleotides line up with TRBD2. Unmatched junction bases numbered 4, after V lost 4 bases and J lost 1 base. The CDR3 covers 16 residues. Germline CDR1 SGHRS, CDR2 YFSETQ. This chain's CDR3 is CASSGRTSGNTGELFF. Written as DNA, the CDR3 is TGCGCCAGCAGCGGGAGGACTAGCGGGAACACCGGGGAGCTGTTTTTT.

V and J are TRBV4-2 and TRBJ2-1, with a possible D match to TRBD2 (6 bases). The V end lost 1 base, the J end lost 2 bases, and 12 bases lay between the germline ends. The CDR3 is 16 residues long. The germline gives CDR1 LGHNA, CDR2 YNFKEQ. The chain's CDR3 is CASSQVSGYTYNEQFF. DNA of the CDR3: TGTGCCAGCAGCCAAGTTAGCGGATATACCTACAATGAGCAGTTCTTC.

This chain connects TRBV3-1 (or the pseudogene TRBV3-2) to TRBJ2-5, with TRBD2 matching over 9 bases. Trimming removed 1 base from V and 4 bases from J; junction bases left unmatched: 7. This CDR3 is 16 amino acids long. CDR1 and CDR2 from the germline V gene are LGHDT and YNNKEL (reference sequence). This chain's CDR3 is CASSQGTSVGPETQYF. The DNA for the CDR3 is TGTGCCAGCAGCCAAGGGACTAGCGTGGGGCCAGAGACCCAGTACTTC.

The genes are TRBV6-6 and TRBJ1-5, with D unresolved. Germline CDR1 and CDR2: MNHNY and SVGAGI (reference sequence). Trimming pared 8 bases from V and 2 bases from J, leaving 13 bases between. The CDR3 runs to 14 residues. Here the CDR3 DNA reads TGTGCCAGCGGGGAGCTGGCCGGCAATCAGCCCCAGCATTTT. Its protein is CASGELAGNQPQHF.

The rearrangement joins TRBV11-2 to TRBJ1-1, with TRBD1 matching over 10 bases. Germline V gene sequence: CDR1 SGHAT, CDR2 FQNNGV. The V gene end was trimmed by 6 bases and the J gene end by 1 base; junction bases not matched to a gene: 8. The CDR3 runs to 16 residues. This CDR3 reads CASRRRQGARNTEAFF. Here the CDR3 DNA reads TGTGCCAGCAGAAGACGACAGGGGGCGAGGAACACTGAAGCTTTCTTT.

V gene TRBV18 combines with J gene TRBJ2-1; D is perhaps TRBD1 (6 bases). V was cut by 3 bases and J by 5 bases, with 11 bases left in between. The CDR3 is made up of 14 amino acids. The germline gives CDR1 KGHSH, CDR2 LQKENI. DNA for the CDR3: TGTGCCAGCTCACCCGGGACAAACAACAATGAGCAGTTCTTC. This translates into CASSPGTNNNEQFF.

This clone was observed a few times. The rearrangement uses TRBV25-1 and TRBJ1-2; D ambiguous. CDR3 length: 17 residues. The germline V gene has CDR1 MGHDK and CDR2 SYGVNS. V lost 2 bases and J 4 bases, leaving 20 bases between the germline ends. CDR3 nucleotides: TGTGCCAGCAGTGAACTGTGTCCTTTCGTCGTCGGCTATGGCTACACCTTC. Residues: CASSELCPFVVGYGYTF.

The chain links TRBV7-2 to TRBJ2-1, with 11 bases that match TRBD2. In germline, CDR1 is SGHTA, CDR2 FQGNSA. This CDR3 spans 15 amino acids. Trimming cost V 5 bases and J 9 bases; bases outside gene matches: 9. In nucleotides, the CDR3 is TGTGCCAGCAGCCCGACTAGCGGGATTTCTGGTGAGCAGTTCTTC. This encodes CASSPTSGISGEQFF.

Turning to this clone: At one end the junction does not follow the germline gene, possibly because of a read error. The rearrangement joins TRBV7-2 to TRBJ2-3; 9 bases line up with TRBD2. The CDR3 sequence is 15 residues long. The germline gives CDR1 SGHTA, CDR2 FQGNSA. The DNA for the CDR3 is TGTGCCAGCAGCATAGCGGGAGCTCTCACAGATACGCAGTATTTT. Translating gives CASSIAGALTDTQYF.

V and J are TRBV29-1 and TRBJ2-1; 7 bases are shared with TRBD2. This CDR3 contains 14 residues. V shed 3 bases and J 9 bases; nucleotides not matched to a gene: 11. CDR1 and CDR2 from the germline V gene are SQVTM and ANQGSEA. The CDR3 loop reads CSVDTTGGSSEQFF. CDR3 nucleotide sequence: TGCAGCGTTGATACCACTGGCGGGAGCTCTGAGCAGTTCTTC.

V is TRBV3-1 (or the pseudogene TRBV3-2) and J is TRBJ1-5; TRBD1 matches 7 bases. The CDR3 length is 16 residues. V dropped 0 bases and J dropped 3; count of bases not matched to a gene: 5. Germline CDR1 and CDR2: LGHDT and YNNKEL (reference sequence). As DNA, the CDR3 is TGTGCCAGCAGCCAAGACTTTACAGGGGCCAATCAGCCCCAGCATTTT. Protein: CASSQDFTGANQPQHF.

The CDR3 bases are TGTGCCAGCAGCTTAAGCGGTTTAACGAGAGACACAGATACGCAGTATTTT. Translation gives CASSLSGLTRDTDTQYF. The chain combines TRBV11-2 with TRBJ2-3; TRBD2 might be the D (5 bases). Deletions cut 2 bases from V and 2 bases from J, with 17 bases between. Per the germline V gene, CDR1 is SGHAT and CDR2 is FQNNGV. This CDR3 comprises 17 residues. The whole variable domain, filled in from reference TRBV11-2 and TRBJ2-3, reads EAGVAQSPRYKIIEKRQSVAFWCNPISGHATLYWYQQILGQGPKLLIQFQNNGVVDDSQLPKDRFSAERLKGVDSTLKIQPAKLEDSAVYLCASSLSGLTRDTDTQYFGPGTRLTVL.

This clone was recorded only once. The V gene is TRBV10-3, the J gene TRBJ2-3; D might be TRBD1 (5 bases). The CDR3 length is 14 residues. CDR1 is ENHRY and CDR2 is SYGVKD in the germline V gene. V gave up 9 bases and J gave up 0 bases, with 13 bases separating them. CDR3 in amino acids: CAIRQTTSTDTQYF. CDR3 DNA sequence: TGTGCCATTCGACAGACAACTAGCACAGATACGCAGTATTTT.

This chain uses TRBV25-1 with TRBJ2-1; D is undetermined. The length of the CDR3 is 14 residues. The germline V gene encodes CDR1 MGHDK and CDR2 SYGVNS. With 2 bases removed from V and 10 bases from J, the gap between germline ends came to 15 bases. Here the CDR3 DNA reads TGTGCCAGCAGTGAACCCGGGTCCGAGAGGGAGCAGTTCTTC. It translates to CASSEPGSEREQFF.

The CDR3: CASSETGVQPQHF. The DNA for the CDR3 is TGTGCCAGCAGCGAGACAGGGGTTCAGCCCCAGCATTTT. This chain uses TRBV9 with TRBJ1-5; 8 positions agree with TRBD1. Per the germline V gene, CDR1 is SGDLS and CDR2 is YYNGEE. This CDR3 is built from 13 residues. The V gene end was trimmed by 3 bases and the J gene end by 6 bases; junction bases not matched to a gene: 2.

The chain combines TRBV7-2 with TRBJ2-3, with D possibly being TRBD2 (6 bases). The CDR3 has 15 residues. The V end lost 7 bases, the J end lost 2 bases, and 16 bases lay between the germline ends. Germline V gives CDR1 SGHTA, CDR2 FQGNSA. CDR3 nucleotide sequence: TGTGCCAGCACCCCTAGCGCCATTCACACAGATACGCAGTATTTT. Residues: CASTPSAIHTDTQYF.

This clone has just a few counts. The genes are TRBV6-5 and TRBJ2-1; 9 nucleotides match TRBD2. The CDR3 runs to 15 residues. CDR1 and CDR2 from the germline V gene are MNHEY and SVGAGI. V trimming: 7 bases; J trimming: 0 bases; junction bases outside the gene matches: 4. Written as DNA, the CDR3 is TGTGCCAGCAATCGAGCGGGAGGCTCCTACAATGAGCAGTTCTTC. Its protein is CASNRAGGSYNEQFF.

V usage is TRBV9 and J usage is TRBJ1-6; D might be TRBD1 (5 bases). Trimming removed 0 bases from V and 8 bases from J, with 6 bases in between. The CDR3 is 13 residues long. Germline-derived CDR1 and CDR2 are SGDLS and YYNGEE. DNA for the CDR3: TGTGCCAGCAGCGTAGTACAGGATTCACCCCTCCACTTT. It yields the protein CASSVVQDSPLHF.

The chain recombines TRBV28 with TRBJ1-3, with 7 bases identical to TRBD1. This CDR3 has 13 residues. The germline CDR1 and CDR2 sequences are MDHEN and SYDVKM. V shed 10 bases and J 10 bases; nucleotides not matched to a gene: 13. The CDR3 loop reads CATHPQGPQTIYF. The DNA for the CDR3 is TGTGCCACTCACCCACAGGGGCCGCAAACCATATATTTT. The full variable domain, in which reference TRBV28 and TRBJ1-3 provide the parts outside the CDR3, is DVKVTQSSRYLVKRTGEKVFLECVQDMDHENMFWYRQDPGLGLRLIYFSYDVKMKEKGDIPEGYSVSREKKERFSLILESASTNQTSMYLCATHPQGPQTIYFGEGSWLTVV.

This chain joins TRBV2 and TRBJ1-6; 11 positions match TRBD1. Germline-derived CDR1 and CDR2 are SNHLY and FYNNEI. V lost 5 bases to trimming and J lost 8 bases; unmatched junction nucleotides: 8. The CDR3 has 16 amino acids. The CDR3 DNA sequence: TGTGCCAGCAGTCGGGACAGGGGGGTTCCGGATTCACCCCTCCACTTT. Translating it yields CASSRDRGVPDSPLHF.

The gene calls are TRBV5-5 and TRBJ1-2; 9 bases align to TRBD1. Per germline, CDR1 SGHKS and CDR2 YYEKEE (reference sequence). The CDR3 contains 16 residues. Germline trimming cut 1 base from V and 6 bases from J; bases unmatched to any gene: 10. The CDR3 region has the DNA TGTGCCAGCAGCTTGTTAGGGGACAGGGCGGTGGATGGCTACACCTTC. It is translated as CASSLLGDRAVDGYTF.

The V call is TRBV14, the J call TRBJ2-7; 8 bases match TRBD2. Losses at the gene ends were 6 bases for V and 2 bases for J; bases not matched to a gene: 9. Germline CDR1 reads SGHDN; CDR2 reads FVKESK. The CDR3 is 15 amino acids. CDR3 amino acids: CASSPIIGRAYEQYF. Written as DNA, the CDR3 is TGTGCCAGCAGTCCCATCATCGGGAGGGCCTACGAGCAGTACTTC. The full variable domain, completed using reference TRBV14 and TRBJ2-7, is EAGVTQFPSHSVIEKGQTVTLRCDPISGHDNLYWYRRVMGKEIKFLLHFVKESKQDESGMPNNRFLAERTGGTYSTLKVQPAELEDSGVYFCASSPIIGRAYEQYFGPGTRLTVT.